This passage covers 18 T cell receptor beta chains from one sample sequenced in a study of blood T cell repertoires in COVID-19 (dated by TCRdb to between 2020 and 2021). The library was obtained by the immunoSEQ multiplex PCR assay. TCRdb limited this immuneACCESS table to in-frame rearrangements with V and J called. A share of clones is missing; checked studies link under half to unresolved V genes, and the rest is unexplained. The sample table holds around 300,000 clones, of which roughly 90% were seen once. The top ten clones comprise roughly 1.1% of the sample. Specimen: PBMCs or T cells enriched from blood (not recorded which). These receptor sequences come from a woman in her twenties or thirties who had recovered from COVID-19.

The chain couples TRBV30 to TRBJ2-1; 10 bases are shared with TRBD1. This CDR3 is built from 11 residues. Germline V gives CDR1 GTSNPN, CDR2 SVGIG (reference sequence). J lost 12 bases, V lost 4 bases, and 3 bases had no gene match. The CDR3 reads CAWTGTGAQFF. The CDR3 nucleotides read TGTGCCTGGACTGGGACAGGGGCGCAGTTCTTC. Using reference TRBV30 and TRBJ2-1 for the parts outside the CDR3, the full variable domain is SQTIHQWPATLVQPVGSPLSLECTVEGTSNPNLYWYRQAAGRGLQLLFYSVGIGQISSEVPQNLSASRPQDRQFILSSKKLLLSDSGFYLCAWTGTGAQFFGPGTRLTVL.

This clone showed up just once. This chain links TRBV7-2 with TRBJ2-5; 7 positions match TRBD2. J lost 7 bases, V lost 5 bases, and 10 bases had no gene match. Germline CDR1 reads SGHTA; CDR2 reads FQGNSA. The CDR3 contains 14 residues. CDR3 sequence: CASSPPAGARTQYF. DNA of the CDR3: TGTGCCAGCAGCCCCCCGGCGGGAGCGCGGACCCAGTACTTC.

The chain joins TRBV5-5 to TRBJ2-7; no definite D call. The CDR3 runs 15 residues. Germline CDR1 SGHKS, CDR2 YYEKEE (reference sequence). The V and J ends lost 1 base and 4 bases respectively, with 15 bases between them. The CDR3 sequence: CASSLLTTEPYEQYF. The CDR3 nucleotides read TGTGCCAGCAGCTTGCTAACAACAGAGCCTTACGAGCAGTACTTC.

The V and J genes are TRBV6-1 and TRBJ2-2, with D possibly being TRBD2 (6 bases). Between the trimmed V and J ends, which lost 3 bases and 8 bases, there was a span of 19 bases. The CDR3 sequence is 16 residues long. Per the germline V gene, CDR1 is MNHNS and CDR2 is SASEGT. The CDR3 here is CASSERLGVFPGELFF. The CDR3 DNA follows: TGTGCCAGCAGTGAGAGACTAGGCGTTTTCCCTGGGGAGCTGTTTTTT.

For the CDR3, the DNA is TGTGCCAGCAGTTTGGGGGCCTCCTATAATTCACCCCTCCACTTT. Its translation is CASSLGASYNSPLHF. The chain employs TRBV28 and TRBJ1-6; D is possibly TRBD1 (6 bases). Germline V gene lookup returns CDR1 MDHEN and CDR2 SYDVKM. The V and J ends lost 3 bases and 0 bases respectively, with 6 bases between them. CDR3 length: 15 residues. Looking up the rest from reference TRBV28 and TRBJ1-6 gives the full variable domain: DVKVTQSSRYLVKRTGEKVFLECVQDMDHENMFWYRQDPGLGLRLIYFSYDVKMKEKGDIPEGYSVSREKKERFSLILESASTNQTSMYLCASSLGASYNSPLHFGNGTRLTVT.

The CDR3 DNA is TGTGCCACCAGTGTGGCCTTAGCGGGAGCTTTAGATACGCAGTATTTT. Protein product: CATSVALAGALDTQYF. The J gene is TRBJ2-3, the V gene TRBV24-1; TRBD2 matches 9 bases. V shed 5 bases, J shed 5 bases, and the junction held 10 bases outside the gene matches. The CDR3 is made up of 16 amino acids. CDR1 and CDR2 (germline): KGHDR, SFDVKD.

The genes are TRBV28 and TRBJ2-1; the match to TRBD2 covers 7 bases. With 6 bases clipped from V and 10 bases from J, the junction kept 9 bases outside the gene matches. The CDR3 runs 13 residues. Germline loops: CDR1 MDHEN, CDR2 SYDVKM. CDR3 sequence (DNA): TGTGCCAGCAGCCCCGCGGGAGTCCGAGAGCAGTTCTTC. Translation gives CASSPAGVREQFF. Drawing the rest from reference TRBV28 and TRBJ2-1, the complete variable domain is DVKVTQSSRYLVKRTGEKVFLECVQDMDHENMFWYRQDPGLGLRLIYFSYDVKMKEKGDIPEGYSVSREKKERFSLILESASTNQTSMYLCASSPAGVREQFFGPGTRLTVL.

This rearrangement joins TRBV28 to TRBJ2-3; weak D call: TRBD1 (7 bases). The CDR3 extends over 19 amino acids. CDR1 is MDHEN and CDR2 is SYDVKM in the germline V gene. With 2 bases removed from V and 6 bases from J, the gap between germline ends came to 27 bases. CDR3 sequence: CASSLQAAGGGSGADTQYF. For the CDR3, the DNA is TGTGCCAGCAGTTTACAAGCGGCAGGGGGTGGCTCGGGAGCGGATACGCAGTATTTT.

The J gene is TRBJ2-7, the V gene TRBV5-8; no definite D call. CDR1 is SGHTS and CDR2 is YDEGEE in the germline V gene. Deletions cut 7 bases from V and 2 bases from J, with 19 bases between. The CDR3 sequence is 15 residues long. The CDR3 here is CASPKDTTFPYEQYF. The CDR3 nucleotides are TGTGCCAGCCCGAAAGACACCACATTCCCCTACGAGCAGTACTTC. The full variable domain, in which reference TRBV5-8 and TRBJ2-7 provide the parts outside the CDR3, is EAGVTQSPTHLIKTRGQQATLRCSPISGHTSVYWYQQALGLGLQFLLWYDEGEERNRGNFPPRFSGRQFPNYSSELNVNALELEDSALYLCASPKDTTFPYEQYFGPGTRLTVT.

The rearrangement uses TRBV20-1 and TRBJ2-1, with 7 bases identical to TRBD2. Germline V gene data show CDR1 as DFQATT and CDR2 as SNEGSKA (reference sequence). This CDR3 has 11 amino acids. DNA for the CDR3: TGCGGCAGACTAGCCGGGAATGAGCAGTTCTTC. It translates to CGRLAGNEQFF.

The V and J genes are TRBV14 and TRBJ1-1, with a weak D call TRBD1 (5 bases). V was cut by 1 base and J by 1 base, with 7 bases left in between. Germline V gene sequence: CDR1 SGHDN, CDR2 FVKESK. The CDR3 length is 14 residues. CDR3 DNA sequence: TGTGCCAGCAGCCAAGGCGGGGGGAACACTGAAGCTTTCTTT. Translation: CASSQGGGNTEAFF.

This chain connects TRBV4-3 to TRBJ2-4, with a tentative D call TRBD2 (5 bases). CDR3 length: 13 residues. CDR1 is LGHNA and CDR2 is YSLEER in the germline V gene. Trimming shortened V by 4 bases and J by 7 bases, and 11 bases separated the two germline ends. The CDR3 protein is CASSRGRGNIQYF. The CDR3 DNA is TGCGCCAGCAGCCGAGGGAGAGGGAACATTCAGTACTTC.

The chain links TRBV1 to TRBJ2-1; TRBD2 is the table's D call and was not checked against the DNA. TRBV1 is a listed pseudogene. CDR3 length equals 12 residues. CDR3 in amino acids: CTSSQEDNEQFF. CDR3 DNA sequence: TGCACCAGCAGCCAGGAGGACAATGAGCAGTTCTTC.

The chain links TRBV4-2 to TRBJ1-1; 7 nucleotides align to TRBD1. The CDR3 sequence is 17 residues long. The germline CDR1 and CDR2 sequences are LGHNA and YNFKEQ. V lost 4 bases, J lost 0 bases, and 11 bases stayed unmatched. The chain's CDR3 is CASSPLTGPNMNTEAFF. The CDR3 DNA follows: TGTGCCAGCAGCCCCTTGACAGGGCCAAATATGAACACTGAAGCTTTCTTT.

This chain uses TRBV19 with TRBJ1-1; D unresolved. Deletions cut 5 bases from V and 5 bases from J, with 12 bases between. The germline V gene has CDR1 LNHDA and CDR2 SQIVND (reference sequence). CDR3 length equals 13 residues. The CDR3 DNA sequence: TGTGCCAGTAGTGCAGGTCCCAGGACTGAAGCTTTCTTT. Amino acids: CASSAGPRTEAFF.

The V and J genes are TRBV11-2 and TRBJ1-1, with D hard to call. The CDR3 consists of 17 residues. Germline assignment: CDR1 SGHAT and CDR2 FQNNGV. With 1 base removed from V and 1 base from J, the gap between germline ends came to 16 bases. CDR3 amino acids: CASSLVFFDSSNTEAFF. For the CDR3, the DNA is TGTGCCAGCAGCTTAGTTTTTTTCGACTCCTCGAACACTGAAGCTTTCTTT.

This clone was detected only a few times. The rearrangement links TRBV7-8 to TRBJ2-7; the match to TRBD2 covers 8 bases. The germline gives CDR1 SGHVS, CDR2 FQNEAQ. There are 15 residues in the CDR3. V lost 2 bases and J lost 3; bases outside the gene matches: 6. The CDR3 here is CASSLSAGVGYEQYF. CDR3 DNA sequence: TGTGCCAGCAGCTTATCAGCGGGAGTCGGCTACGAGCAGTACTTC.

This chain uses TRBV3-1 (or the pseudogene TRBV3-2) with TRBJ1-2; 7 bases map to TRBD1. Germline V gene lookup returns CDR1 LGHDT and CDR2 YNNKEL (reference sequence). Germline trimming cut 0 bases from V and 1 base from J; bases unmatched to any gene: 5. The CDR3 runs to 16 residues. CDR3 in amino acids: CASSQDWGQINYGYTF. Written as DNA, the CDR3 is TGTGCCAGCAGCCAAGATTGGGGACAGATTAACTATGGCTACACCTTC.